Here is one TCR beta chain with its context. Measured with immunoSEQ multiplex PCR; TCRdb has only the in-frame clones, and not every one. The repertoire holds some 200,000 clones, with roughly 94% as singletons. These data belong to a study of blood T cell repertoires in COVID-19. Study-wide context: The samples span acute and convalescent COVID-19 from the United States, Italy and Spain. Sample material is recorded as cDNA or gDNA derived from T cells, B-cell-depleted T cells, or PBMCs.

Germline CDR1 reads MNHNY; CDR2 reads SVGAGI (reference sequence). V was shortened by 8 bases and J by 0 bases, with 5 bases between the two germline ends. This CDR3 spans 12 amino acids. The TCR was taken from a man younger than 40 with COVID-19, enrolled during active disease. Sequencing was performed on peripheral blood. The V gene is TRBV6-6, the J gene TRBJ2-1; maybe TRBD2 (5 bases). CDR3 DNA: TGTGCCAGCGAGGGCTCCTACAATGAGCAGTTCTTC. This codes for CASEGSYNEQFF.